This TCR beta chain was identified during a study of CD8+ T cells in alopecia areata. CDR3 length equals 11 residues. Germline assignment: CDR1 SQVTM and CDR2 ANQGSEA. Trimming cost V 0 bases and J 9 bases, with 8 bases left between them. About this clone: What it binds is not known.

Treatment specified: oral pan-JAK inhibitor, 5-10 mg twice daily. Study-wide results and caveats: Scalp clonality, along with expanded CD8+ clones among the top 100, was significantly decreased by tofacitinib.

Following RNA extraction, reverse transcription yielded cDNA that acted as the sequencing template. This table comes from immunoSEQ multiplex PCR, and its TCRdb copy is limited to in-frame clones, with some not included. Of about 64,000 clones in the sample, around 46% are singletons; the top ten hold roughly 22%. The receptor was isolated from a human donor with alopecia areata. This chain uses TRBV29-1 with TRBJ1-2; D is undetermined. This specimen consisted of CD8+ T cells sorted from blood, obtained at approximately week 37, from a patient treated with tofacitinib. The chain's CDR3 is CSVEDGRSYTF. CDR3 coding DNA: TGCAGCGTTGAAGATGGGCGAAGCTACACCTTC. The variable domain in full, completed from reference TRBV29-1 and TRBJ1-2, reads SAVISQKPSRDICQRGTSLTIQCQVDSQVTMMFWYRQQPGQSLTLIATANQGSEATYESGFVIDKFPISRPNLTFSTLTVSNMSPEDSSIYLCSVEDGRSYTFGSGTRLTVV.